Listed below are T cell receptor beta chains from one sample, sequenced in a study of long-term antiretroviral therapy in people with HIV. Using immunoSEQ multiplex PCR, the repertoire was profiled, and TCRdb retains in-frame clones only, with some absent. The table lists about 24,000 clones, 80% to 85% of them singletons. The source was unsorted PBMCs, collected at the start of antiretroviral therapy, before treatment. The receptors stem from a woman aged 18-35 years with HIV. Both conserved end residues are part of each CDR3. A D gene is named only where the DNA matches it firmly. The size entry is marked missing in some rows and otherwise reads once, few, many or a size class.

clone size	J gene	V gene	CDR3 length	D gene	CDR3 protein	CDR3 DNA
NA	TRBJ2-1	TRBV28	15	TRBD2	CASSLGTSRYNEQFF	TGTGCCAGCAGTTTGGGGACTAGCCGTTACAATGAGCAGTTCTTC
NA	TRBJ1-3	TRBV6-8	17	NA	CASSYGLEGETGNTIYF	TGTGCCAGCAGTTACGGATTGGAAGGGGAAACTGGAAACACCATATATTTT
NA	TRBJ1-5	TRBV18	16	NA	CASSPGNPYSNQPQHF	TGTGCCAGCTCACCCGGAAACCCGTATAGCAATCAGCCCCAGCATTTT
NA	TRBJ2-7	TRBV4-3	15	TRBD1	CASSQAVDRAHEQYF	TGCGCCAGCAGCCAAGCGGTAGACAGGGCCCACGAGCAGTACTTC
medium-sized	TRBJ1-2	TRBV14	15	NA	CASSPPPGGRFGYTF	TGTGCCAGCAGCCCTCCCCCGGGGGGGCGCTTTGGCTACACCTTC
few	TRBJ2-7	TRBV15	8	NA	CAEDEQYF	TGTGCCGAGGACGAGCAGTACTTC
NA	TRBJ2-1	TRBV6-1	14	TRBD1	CASSGYRGPNEQFF	TGTGCCAGCAGTGGATACAGGGGCCCCAATGAGCAGTTCTTC
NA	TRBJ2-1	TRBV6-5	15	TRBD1	CASSRTGGPQNEQFF	TGTGCCAGCAGCCGGACAGGGGGCCCCCAAAATGAGCAGTTCTTC
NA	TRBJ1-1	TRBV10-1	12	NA	CAGQVVNTEAFF	TGCGCCGGTCAGGTGGTGAACACTGAAGCTTTCTTT
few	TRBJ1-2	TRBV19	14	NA	CASSLLGANYGYTF	TGTGCCAGTAGTTTGCTGGGGGCCAACTATGGCTACACCTTC
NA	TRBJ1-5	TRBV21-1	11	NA	CASSNPQPQHF	TGTGCCAGCAGCAACCCCCAGCCCCAGCATTTT
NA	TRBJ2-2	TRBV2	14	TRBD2	CASRALAGDGELFF	TGTGCCAGCAGGGCCCTAGCGGGAGACGGGGAGCTGTTTTTT
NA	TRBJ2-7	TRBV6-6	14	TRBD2	CASRAGLPSHEQYF	TGTGCCAGCAGAGCGGGACTCCCGTCCCACGAGCAGTACTTC
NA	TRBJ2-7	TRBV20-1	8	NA	CSADEQYF	TGCAGTGCCGACGAGCAGTACTTC
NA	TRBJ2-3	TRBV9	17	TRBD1	CASSADPGQGAIDTQYF	TGTGCCAGCAGCGCCGACCCGGGACAGGGGGCAATAGATACGCAGTATTTT
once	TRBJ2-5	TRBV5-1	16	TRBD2	CASRPLAGADQETQYF	TGCGCCAGCAGGCCCCTAGCGGGGGCCGATCAAGAGACCCAGTACTTC
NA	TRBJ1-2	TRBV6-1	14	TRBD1	CASRLTGANYGYTF	TGTGCCAGCAGACTGACAGGGGCCAACTATGGCTACACCTTC
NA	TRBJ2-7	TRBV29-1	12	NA	CSVLGASYEQYF	TGCAGCGTTTTAGGGGCTTCCTACGAGCAGTACTTC
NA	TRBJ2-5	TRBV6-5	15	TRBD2	CASSYPGLEGETQYF	TGTGCCAGCAGTTACCCAGGACTAGAAGGAGAGACCCAGTACTTC
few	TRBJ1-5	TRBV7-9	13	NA	CASTIEGNQPQHF	TGTGCCAGCACCATTGAAGGTAATCAGCCCCAGCATTTT
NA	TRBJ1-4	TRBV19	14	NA	CASRRSQANEKLFF	TGTGCCAGTAGGCGAAGCCAGGCTAATGAAAAACTGTTTTTT
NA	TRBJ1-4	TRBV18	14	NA	CASSPSGGWEKLFF	TGTGCCAGCTCACCTTCGGGGGGCTGGGAAAAACTGTTTTTT
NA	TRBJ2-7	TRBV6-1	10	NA	CASNAYEQYF	TGTGCCAGCAACGCGTACGAGCAGTACTTC
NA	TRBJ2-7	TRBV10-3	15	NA	CAISDPGQSAGEQYF	TGTGCCATCAGTGACCCCGGACAGTCTGCCGGAGAGCAGTACTTC
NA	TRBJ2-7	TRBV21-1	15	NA	CASPTPDPPSYEQYF	TGTGCCAGCCCCACCCCGGACCCTCCCTCCTACGAGCAGTACTTC
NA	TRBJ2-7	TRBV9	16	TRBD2	CASSPRSGLAFYEQYF	TGTGCCAGCAGCCCCCGCTCGGGACTAGCGTTTTACGAGCAGTACTTC
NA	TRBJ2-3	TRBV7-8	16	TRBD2	CASSKRRDYSTDTQYF	TGTGCCAGCAGCAAGAGACGGGACTATAGTACAGATACGCAGTATTTT
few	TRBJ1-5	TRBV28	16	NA	CASSLGERQVNQPQHF	TGTGCCAGCAGTCTAGGGGAGAGGCAGGTCAATCAGCCCCAGCATTTT
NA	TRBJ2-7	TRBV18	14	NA	CASSTVTRGYEQYF	TGTGCCAGCTCTACCGTGACTAGGGGCTACGAGCAGTACTTC
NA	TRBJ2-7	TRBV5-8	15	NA	CASSLAGLNLYEQYF	TGTGCCAGCAGCTTGGCCGGGCTGAACCTATACGAGCAGTACTTC
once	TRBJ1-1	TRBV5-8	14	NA	CASSLADRYTEAFF	TGTGCCAGCAGCTTGGCCGACAGGTACACTGAAGCTTTCTTT
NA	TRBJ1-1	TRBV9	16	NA	CASSADGGYVNTEAFF	TGTGCCAGCAGCGCAGACGGGGGGTACGTGAACACTGAAGCTTTCTTT
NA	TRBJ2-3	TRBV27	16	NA	CASSLFGGRGTDTQYF	TGTGCCAGCAGTTTATTCGGGGGGCGTGGCACAGATACGCAGTATTTT
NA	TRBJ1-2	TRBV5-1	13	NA	CASSNQGVYGYTF	TGCGCCAGCAGTAACCAGGGCGTCTATGGCTACACCTTC
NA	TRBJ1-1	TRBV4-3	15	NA	CASSRSGAAQIEAFF	TGCGCCAGCAGCCGTTCGGGGGCGGCCCAAATTGAAGCTTTCTTT
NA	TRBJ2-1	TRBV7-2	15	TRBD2	CASSLEGLAYNEQFF	TGTGCCAGCAGCTTAGAGGGACTAGCGTATAATGAGCAGTTCTTC
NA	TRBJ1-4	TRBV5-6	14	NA	CASSSGTEEEKLFF	TGTGCCAGCAGCTCCGGGACGGAAGAGGAAAAACTGTTTTTT
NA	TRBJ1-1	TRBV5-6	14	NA	CASSLGMGTGKAFF	TGTGCCAGCAGCTTGGGAATGGGTACAGGAAAAGCTTTCTTT
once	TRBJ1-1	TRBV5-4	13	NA	CASSLELDTEAFF	TGTGCCAGCAGCTTGGAGTTGGACACTGAAGCTTTCTTT